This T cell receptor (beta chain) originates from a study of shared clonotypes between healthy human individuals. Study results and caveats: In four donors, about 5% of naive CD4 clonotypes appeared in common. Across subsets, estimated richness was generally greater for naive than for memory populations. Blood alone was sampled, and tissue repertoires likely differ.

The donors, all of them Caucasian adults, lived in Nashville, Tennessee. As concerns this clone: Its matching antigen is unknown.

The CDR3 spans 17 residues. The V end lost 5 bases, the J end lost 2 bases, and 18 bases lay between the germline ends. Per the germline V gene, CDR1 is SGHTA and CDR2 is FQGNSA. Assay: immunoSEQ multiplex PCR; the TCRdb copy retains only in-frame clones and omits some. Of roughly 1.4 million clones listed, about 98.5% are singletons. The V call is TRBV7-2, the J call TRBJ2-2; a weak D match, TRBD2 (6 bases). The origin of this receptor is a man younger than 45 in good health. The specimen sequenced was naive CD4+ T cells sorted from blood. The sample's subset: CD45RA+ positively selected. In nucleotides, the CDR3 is TGTGCCAGCAGCCCTAGGAGGGCGGGGCCAAACACCGGGGAGCTGTTTTTT. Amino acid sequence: CASSPRRAGPNTGELFF.